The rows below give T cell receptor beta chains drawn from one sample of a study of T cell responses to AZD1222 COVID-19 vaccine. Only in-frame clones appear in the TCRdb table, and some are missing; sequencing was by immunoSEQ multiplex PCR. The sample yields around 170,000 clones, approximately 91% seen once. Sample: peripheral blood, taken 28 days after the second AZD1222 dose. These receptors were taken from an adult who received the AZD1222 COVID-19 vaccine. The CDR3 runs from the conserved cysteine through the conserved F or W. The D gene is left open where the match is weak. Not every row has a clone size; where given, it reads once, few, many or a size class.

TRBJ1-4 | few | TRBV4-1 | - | TGCGCCAGCAGCCAAGGGGGGAATGAAAAACTGTTTTTT | CASSQGGNEKLFF
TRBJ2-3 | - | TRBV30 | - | TGTGCCTGGATCAGGGACACCGGCACAGATACGCAGTATTTT | CAWIRDTGTDTQYF
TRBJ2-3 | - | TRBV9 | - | TGTGCCAGCAGCGTAGGCTGGACCCGGAGTGGAAATACGCAGTATTTT | CASSVGWTRSGNTQYF
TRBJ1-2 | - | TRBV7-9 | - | TGTGCCAGCAGCTTAGCGCGTCCTTCCCGGACCTTTTTCTATGGCTACACCTTC | CASSLARPSRTFFYGYTF
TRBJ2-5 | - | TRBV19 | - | TGTGCCAGTAGTCTGAGGGGAGCGGGCCCGCAAGAGACCCAGTACTTC | CASSLRGAGPQETQYF
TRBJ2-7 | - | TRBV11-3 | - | TGTGCCAGCAGTCCCGACACGGTCGGCGAGCAGTACTTC | CASSPDTVGEQYF
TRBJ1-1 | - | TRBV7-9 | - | TGTGCCAGCAGACTGGGGCAGAGGAACACTGAAGCTTTCTTT | CASRLGQRNTEAFF
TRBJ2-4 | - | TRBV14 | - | TGTGCCAGCAGCCAAGGATACGGCCTCAACATTCAGTACTTC | CASSQGYGLNIQYF
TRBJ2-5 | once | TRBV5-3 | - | TGTGCCAGAAGCAAGGGACTGGCCATGTTTCAAGAGACCCAGTACTTC | CARSKGLAMFQETQYF
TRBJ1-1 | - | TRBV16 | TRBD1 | TGTGCCAGCAGCCCACCAGGGGGACAGAACACTGAAGCTTTCTTT | CASSPPGGQNTEAFF
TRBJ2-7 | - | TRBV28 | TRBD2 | TGTGCCAGCGATGGGGAAGGGGCGGGAGCCAGGTACGAGCAGTACTTC | CASDGEGAGARYEQYF
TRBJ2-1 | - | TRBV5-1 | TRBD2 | TGCGCCCGCGGGGGGGGGACTAGCTGGAATGAGCAGTTCTTC | CARGGGTSWNEQFF
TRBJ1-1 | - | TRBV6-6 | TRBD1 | TGTGCCAGCCGTAGGACAGGCACGAACACTGAAGCTTTCTTT | CASRRTGTNTEAFF
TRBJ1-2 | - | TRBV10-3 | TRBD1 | TGTGCCATCAGTGAGTTGTTGGACAGGATCGATGGCTACACCTTC | CAISELLDRIDGYTF
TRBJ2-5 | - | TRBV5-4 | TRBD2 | TGTGCCAGCAGCCCTGCCCCCTTAGCGGGCCAAGAGACCCAGTACTTC | CASSPAPLAGQETQYF
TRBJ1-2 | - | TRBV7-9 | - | TGTGCCAGCAGCTTAGCTGGGGATGCCTATGGCTACACCTTC | CASSLAGDAYGYTF